Following are 23 T cell receptor beta chains from one sample sequenced in a study of T cell responses to AZD1222 COVID-19 vaccine. TCRdb's copy holds only in-frame clones and misses some; the assay was immunoSEQ multiplex PCR. Of some 170,000 clones listed, just over 90% are singletons. Source: peripheral blood, taken 28 days after the second AZD1222 dose. These receptors were taken from an adult who received the AZD1222 COVID-19 vaccine.

This chain joins TRBV2 and TRBJ1-1, with D unresolved. The V end lost 7 bases, the J end lost 1 base, and 13 bases lay between the germline ends. The CDR3 contains 14 residues. Germline V CDR1 and CDR2: SNHLY, FYNNEI. In nucleotides, the CDR3 is TGTGCCAGCACCCAGCAGGTAGCGAACACTGAAGCTTTCTTT. This gives the protein CASTQQVANTEAFF. Together with reference TRBV2 and TRBJ1-1, the CDR3 gives the full variable domain: EPEVTQTPSHQVTQMGQEVILRCVPISNHLYFYWYRQILGQKVEFLVSFYNNEISEKSEIFDDQFSVERPDGSNFTLKIRSTKLEDSAMYFCASTQQVANTEAFFGQGTRLTVV.

V is TRBV5-4 and J is TRBJ1-1; TRBD1 might be the D (5 bases). The CDR3 extends over 14 amino acids. V was pared by 0 bases and J by 6 bases, with 12 bases between. Germline CDR1 SGHNT, CDR2 YYREEE (reference sequence). The CDR3 sequence: CASSLGGVYAEAFF. The DNA of the CDR3 is TGTGCCAGCAGCTTGGGGGGGGTTTACGCTGAAGCTTTCTTT.

V gene TRBV30 combines with J gene TRBJ1-1; D remains ambiguous. Germline V lookup: CDR1 GTSNPN, CDR2 SVGIG (reference sequence). This CDR3 comprises 11 residues. The ends were cut back, 1 base at V and 5 bases at J, with 5 bases in the middle. CDR3: CAWSERTEAFF. CDR3 sequence (DNA): TGTGCCTGGAGTGAAAGGACTGAAGCTTTCTTT.

The V call is TRBV5-1, the J call TRBJ1-2; TRBD1 matches at 12 bases. The CDR3 has 15 residues. In germline, CDR1 is SGHRS, CDR2 YFSETQ. With 3 bases clipped from V and 2 bases from J, the junction kept 2 bases outside the gene matches. CDR3 region: CASSSGQGANYGYTF. The CDR3 nucleotides read TGCGCCAGCAGCTCGGGACAGGGGGCGAACTATGGCTACACCTTC. The full variable domain, rest sourced from reference TRBV5-1 and TRBJ1-2, is KAGVTQTPRYLIKTRGQQVTLSCSPISGHRSVSWYQQTPGQGLQFLFEYFSETQRNKGNFPGRFSGRQFSNSRSEMNVSTLELGDSALYLCASSSGQGANYGYTFGSGTRLTVV.

The chain is built from TRBV7-8 and TRBJ1-5, with 7 bases identical to TRBD1. Germline lookup yields CDR1 SGHVS and CDR2 FQNEAQ. CDR3 length: 19 amino acids. Trimming removed 2 bases from V and 3 bases from J; junction bases left unmatched: 16. The CDR3 reads CASSLWPAGTDLTNQPQHF. As DNA, the CDR3 is TGTGCCAGCAGCTTATGGCCCGCCGGGACAGACTTAACCAATCAGCCCCAGCATTTT.

The chain combines TRBV7-9 with TRBJ1-2, with D maybe TRBD1 (5 bases). Germline CDR1 and CDR2: SEHNR and FQNEAQ (reference sequence). V was trimmed by 5 bases and J by 4 bases, leaving 11 bases between them. The CDR3 spans 13 residues. CDR3 protein: CASSHRRGYGYTF. DNA of the CDR3: TGTGCCAGCAGCCATAGGAGGGGCTATGGCTACACCTTC.

To note about this clone: At the DNA level, this CDR3 is encoded by other sequences in the same sample as well. CDR3 protein: CASSVGQGDYGYTF. CDR3 nucleotides: TGTGCCAGCAGCGTAGGGCAGGGAGACTATGGCTACACCTTC. The gene calls are TRBV9 and TRBJ1-2; D may be TRBD1 (5 bases). Trimming cost V 0 bases and J 3 bases, with 9 bases left between them. Germline values: CDR1 SGDLS, CDR2 YYNGEE. There are 14 residues in the CDR3. The variable domain in full, completed from reference TRBV9 and TRBJ1-2, reads DSGVTQTPKHLITATGQRVTLRCSPRSGDLSVYWYQQSLDQGLQFLIQYYNGEERAKGNILERFSAQQFPDLHSELNLSSLELGDSALYFCASSVGQGDYGYTFGSGTRLTVV.

J is TRBJ1-2 and V is TRBV29-1; D remains ambiguous. Germline CDR1 and CDR2: SQVTM and ANQGSEA. The CDR3 length is 13 residues. Trimming pared 4 bases from V and 0 bases from J, leaving 9 bases between. The CDR3 loop is CSVVLGTNYGYTF. The CDR3 DNA reads as TGCAGCGTTGTTCTGGGGACTAACTATGGCTACACCTTC.

CDR3 nucleotides: TGTGCCAGCAGTGACCGGGGACATCCCTACGAGCAGTACTTC. The encoded protein is CASSDRGHPYEQYF. The V and J genes are TRBV6-1 and TRBJ2-7; a weak D match, TRBD1 (6 bases). Germline CDR1 MNHNS, CDR2 SASEGT. V was pared by 3 bases and J by 2 bases, with 11 bases between. The CDR3 is 14 amino acids.

The gene calls are TRBV4-1 and TRBJ2-2; TRBD2 agrees at 11 bases. J lost 3 bases, V lost 4 bases, and 4 bases had no gene match. The CDR3 covers 16 residues. Germline V gene sequence: CDR1 MGHRA, CDR2 YSYEKL. This CDR3 reads CASSRGLAEYTGELFF. DNA of the CDR3: TGCGCCAGCAGCCGGGGACTAGCGGAATACACCGGGGAGCTGTTTTTT.

The chain links TRBV3-1 (or the pseudogene TRBV3-2) to TRBJ1-2; D remains ambiguous. V dropped 4 bases and J dropped 8 bases, with 20 bases sitting between them. Germline V gene sequence: CDR1 LGHDT, CDR2 YNNKEL (reference sequence). CDR3 length: 15 amino acids. CDR3 loop: CASSLSLRVPGGYTF. The CDR3 nucleotides read TGTGCCAGCAGCCTAAGCCTGCGGGTCCCCGGGGGCTACACCTTC.

This rearrangement joins TRBV19 to TRBJ1-2, with 7 bases aligning to TRBD1. The V segment lost 5 bases and the J segment 0 bases; nucleotides outside the gene matches: 12. Germline CDR1 reads LNHDA; CDR2 reads SQIVND (reference sequence). This CDR3 is built from 17 residues. The CDR3 bases are TGTGCCAGTAGTCCGACAGGGTACACCCCATCTAACTATGGCTACACCTTC. Protein product: CASSPTGYTPSNYGYTF.

This chain connects TRBV19 to TRBJ1-2, with 9 bases aligning to TRBD1. CDR3 length: 14 amino acids. CDR1 and CDR2 from the germline V gene are LNHDA and SQIVND (reference sequence). V was clipped by 7 bases and J by 7 bases; unmatched bases: 10. CDR3 region: CASKRVGTGFGYTF. CDR3 bases: TGTGCCAGTAAGAGAGTGGGGACAGGGTTTGGCTACACCTTC.

The chain recombines TRBV5-1 with TRBJ1-2, with 7 bases lining up with TRBD1. Germline V lookup: CDR1 SGHRS, CDR2 YFSETQ. V was clipped by 1 base and J by 4 bases; unmatched bases: 4. CDR3 length: 14 residues. CDR3 sequence: CASSLPGQVYGYTF. As DNA, the CDR3 is TGCGCCAGCAGCTTGCCAGGACAGGTCTATGGCTACACCTTC.

The chain recombines TRBV5-1 with TRBJ1-4, with D maybe TRBD1 (6 bases). This CDR3 has 15 amino acids. Germline assignment: CDR1 SGHRS and CDR2 YFSETQ. The V and J ends lost 4 bases and 1 base respectively, with 11 bases between them. The CDR3, as DNA: TGCGCCAGCAGCCTAGGACAGCTAACTAATGAAAAACTGTTTTTT. Translation gives CASSLGQLTNEKLFF.

As to this clone: This specimen includes other DNA sequences encoding the same CDR3. The V and J genes are TRBV5-5 and TRBJ1-3; D is ambiguous. The CDR3 is 14 amino acids. CDR1 and CDR2 (germline): SGHKS, YYEKEE (reference sequence). The V end lost 1 base, the J end lost 0 bases, and 5 bases lay between the germline ends. CDR3 protein: CASSLQDSGNTIYF. In nucleotides, the CDR3 is TGTGCCAGCAGCTTGCAAGACTCTGGAAACACCATATATTTT.

This chain links TRBV6-1 with TRBJ2-1; TRBD2 matches at 9 bases. CDR3 size: 16 residues. Looked up from germline, CDR1 is MNHNS and CDR2 is SASEGT. With 2 bases clipped from V and 8 bases from J, the junction kept 10 bases outside the gene matches. CDR3 amino acids: CASSELGGGAADEQFF. The CDR3 DNA is TGTGCCAGCAGTGAACTCGGCGGGGGGGCCGCTGATGAGCAGTTCTTC.

The CDR3 here is CSVAQSYANTGELFF. CDR3 nucleotide sequence: TGCAGCGTTGCACAGTCCTACGCGAACACCGGGGAGCTGTTTTTT. The rearrangement uses TRBV29-1 and TRBJ2-2; D not resolved. Germline CDR1 SQVTM, CDR2 ANQGSEA. CDR3 length: 15 amino acids. The V end lost 4 bases, the J end lost 0 bases, and 12 bases lay between the germline ends.

The genes are TRBV7-9 and TRBJ1-3, with 8 bases fitting TRBD1. The trim removed 4 bases at V and 2 bases at J, leaving 4 bases unmatched. Looked up from germline, CDR1 is SEHNR and CDR2 is FQNEAQ (reference sequence). This CDR3 has 15 amino acids. The CDR3 protein is CASSSGQVPGNTIYF. The CDR3 DNA reads TGTGCCAGCAGCTCGGGACAGGTTCCTGGAAACACCATATATTTT.

V usage is TRBV9 and J usage is TRBJ1-2, with D possibly being TRBD1 (5 bases). The CDR3 is made up of 16 amino acids. The ends were cut back, 3 bases at V and 0 bases at J, with 15 bases in the middle. Germline CDR1 reads SGDLS; CDR2 reads YYNGEE. This CDR3 is CASSDGGAQANYGYTF. As DNA, the CDR3 is TGTGCCAGCAGCGACGGAGGGGCACAAGCTAACTATGGCTACACCTTC.

The chain combines TRBV7-9 with TRBJ2-2, with D perhaps matching TRBD1 (5 bases). The CDR3 totals 14 residues. Trimming removed 5 bases from V and 5 bases from J, with 12 bases in between. Germline V gene lookup returns CDR1 SEHNR and CDR2 FQNEAQ (reference sequence). The CDR3 reads CASSPQVGTGELFF. For the CDR3, the DNA is TGTGCCAGCAGCCCACAGGTGGGGACCGGGGAGCTGTTTTTT.

The chain combines TRBV7-9 with TRBJ2-7, with TRBD1 as a possible D gene (6 bases). The CDR3 is 12 amino acids. Trimming took 3 bases from V and 4 from J, leaving 7 bases between them. CDR1 is SEHNR and CDR2 is FQNEAQ in the germline V gene (reference sequence). The CDR3 DNA is TGTGCCAGCAGCTTTGACAGGTACGAGCAGTACTTC. Residues: CASSFDRYEQYF. Using reference TRBV7-9 and TRBJ2-7 for the parts outside the CDR3, the full variable domain is DTGVSQNPRHKITKRGQNVTFRCDPISEHNRLYWYRQTLGQGPEFLTYFQNEAQLEKSRLLSDRFSAERPKGSFSTLEIQRTEQGDSAMYLCASSFDRYEQYFGPGTRLTVT.

V is TRBV4-1 and J is TRBJ1-5, with D tentatively TRBD1 (5 bases). V lost 1 base and J lost 6, with 10 bases in between. This CDR3 spans 14 amino acids. The germline V gene has CDR1 MGHRA and CDR2 YSYEKL. The CDR3 DNA follows: TGCGCCAGCAGCCAAGTGAGGGGATCTCAGCCCCAGCATTTT. Encoded protein: CASSQVRGSQPQHF.